Listed below are T cell receptor beta chains from one sample, sequenced in a study of T cell repertoires in ileal Crohn's disease. Assay: immunoSEQ multiplex PCR; the TCRdb copy retains only in-frame clones and omits some. The sample shows approximately 4,100 clones, 70% to 80% of them seen only once. Sequencing used ileal tissue. The receptors here all came from an adult with Crohn's disease. The CDR3 runs from the conserved cysteine through the conserved F or W. A D gene is named only where the DNA matches it firmly. Clone size is given for some rows only: seen once, a few or many times, or a class if the clone is expanded.

j_call: TRBJ2-1; v_call: TRBV10-2; cdr3_length: 14; d_call: TRBD2; clone_size: .; cdr3_aa: CASSVSGGYNEQFF; cdr3_nt: TGCGCCAGCAGTGTTAGCGGGGGGTACAATGAGCAGTTCTTC
j_call: TRBJ2-1; v_call: TRBV7-2; cdr3_length: 14; d_call: .; clone_size: .; cdr3_aa: CASSLGRGRYEQFF; cdr3_nt: TGTGCCAGCAGCTTGGGCAGGGGGAGGTATGAGCAGTTCTTC
j_call: TRBJ2-1; v_call: TRBV27; cdr3_length: 15; d_call: TRBD1; clone_size: once; cdr3_aa: CASSLRTGLYNEQFF; cdr3_nt: TGTGCCAGCAGTTTAAGGACAGGTCTCTACAATGAGCAGTTCTTC
j_call: TRBJ2-3; v_call: TRBV19; cdr3_length: 15; d_call: TRBD1; clone_size: once; cdr3_aa: CASSIGDRLPDTQYF; cdr3_nt: TGTGCCAGTAGTATTGGGGACAGGCTCCCAGATACGCAGTATTTT
j_call: TRBJ2-2; v_call: TRBV7-9; cdr3_length: 17; d_call: TRBD2; clone_size: .; cdr3_aa: CASSLGLAGPPGGELFF; cdr3_nt: TGTGCCAGCAGCTTAGGACTAGCGGGCCCTCCCGGGGGGGAGCTGTTTTTT
j_call: TRBJ1-1; v_call: TRBV28; cdr3_length: 13; d_call: .; clone_size: .; cdr3_aa: CASSLLRAEGAFF; cdr3_nt: TGTGCCAGCAGTTTACTTCGGGCGGAGGGAGCTTTCTTT
j_call: TRBJ2-5; v_call: TRBV7-8; cdr3_length: 16; d_call: .; clone_size: .; cdr3_aa: CASSFLGQTPQETQYF; cdr3_nt: TGTGCCAGCAGCTTCTTGGGGCAGACTCCACAAGAGACCCAGTACTTC
j_call: TRBJ1-5; v_call: TRBV28; cdr3_length: 14; d_call: .; clone_size: .; cdr3_aa: CASSPGRGNQPQHF; cdr3_nt: TGTGCCAGCAGTCCCGGACGGGGAAATCAGCCCCAGCATTTT
j_call: TRBJ2-7; v_call: TRBV19; cdr3_length: 16; d_call: TRBD2; clone_size: once; cdr3_aa: CASSSTSGGPLGEQYF; cdr3_nt: TGTGCCAGTAGTTCGACTAGCGGGGGGCCTCTGGGCGAGCAGTACTTC
j_call: TRBJ1-1; v_call: TRBV27; cdr3_length: 14; d_call: .; clone_size: .; cdr3_aa: CASSFLSGRTEAFF; cdr3_nt: TGTGCCAGCAGTTTTTTGAGCGGCCGAACTGAAGCTTTCTTT
j_call: TRBJ2-7; v_call: TRBV6-6; cdr3_length: 15; d_call: TRBD1; clone_size: .; cdr3_aa: CASSYGTGNSYEQYF; cdr3_nt: TGTGCCAGCAGTTACGGGACAGGGAACTCCTACGAGCAGTACTTC
j_call: TRBJ2-5; v_call: TRBV5-1; cdr3_length: 15; d_call: TRBD2; clone_size: .; cdr3_aa: CASSRILAGEETQYF; cdr3_nt: TGCGCCAGCAGCCGGATACTAGCGGGGGAGGAGACCCAGTACTTC
j_call: TRBJ1-2; v_call: TRBV7-2; cdr3_length: 12; d_call: .; clone_size: .; cdr3_aa: CASSFTGLGYTF; cdr3_nt: TGTGCCAGCAGCTTTACAGGGCTCGGCTACACCTTC
j_call: TRBJ2-7; v_call: TRBV18; cdr3_length: 12; d_call: TRBD1; clone_size: once; cdr3_aa: CASSLQGDEQYF; cdr3_nt: TGTGCCAGCTCACTACAGGGGGACGAGCAGTACTTC
j_call: TRBJ2-4; v_call: TRBV28; cdr3_length: 12; d_call: .; clone_size: .; cdr3_aa: CASSFTENIQYF; cdr3_nt: TGTGCCAGCAGTTTCACAGAAAACATTCAGTACTTC
j_call: TRBJ1-5; v_call: TRBV4-3; cdr3_length: 15; d_call: TRBD1; clone_size: large; cdr3_aa: CASSLDRVSNQPQHF; cdr3_nt: TGCGCCAGCAGCCTCGACAGGGTTAGCAATCAGCCCCAGCATTTT
j_call: TRBJ1-2; v_call: TRBV19; cdr3_length: 15; d_call: TRBD1; clone_size: large; cdr3_aa: CASIQTGGSRRGYTF; cdr3_nt: TGTGCCAGTATCCAGACAGGGGGCAGCAGAAGGGGCTACACCTTC